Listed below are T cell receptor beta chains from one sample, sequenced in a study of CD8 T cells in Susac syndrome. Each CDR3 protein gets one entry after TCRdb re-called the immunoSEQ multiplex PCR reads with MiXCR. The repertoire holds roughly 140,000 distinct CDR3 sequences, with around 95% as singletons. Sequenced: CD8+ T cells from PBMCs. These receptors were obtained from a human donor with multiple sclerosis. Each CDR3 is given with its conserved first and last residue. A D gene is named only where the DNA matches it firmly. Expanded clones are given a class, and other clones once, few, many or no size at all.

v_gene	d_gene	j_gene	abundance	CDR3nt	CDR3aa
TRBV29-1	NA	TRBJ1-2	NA	TGCAGCGTTGACAGGGAAGGTGGCTACACCTTC	CSVDREGGYTF
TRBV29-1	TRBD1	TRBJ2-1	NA	TGCAGCGTTGTAGGGACAGGGTTTGTGGATGAGCAGTTCTTC	CSVVGTGFVDEQFF
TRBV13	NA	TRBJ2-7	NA	TGTGCCAGCAGCACCTGGACCCAAAGCTCCTACGAGCAGTACTTC	CASSTWTQSSYEQYF
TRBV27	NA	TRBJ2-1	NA	TGTGCCAGCAGTCCCCCGGGTTCTCCCAATGAGCAGTTCTTC	CASSPPGSPNEQFF
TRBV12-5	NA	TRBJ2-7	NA	TGTGCTAGTGGTTTTGAGATCACAGCGGTGAGCTCCTACGAGCAGTACTTC	CASGFEITAVSSYEQYF
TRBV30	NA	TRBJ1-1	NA	TGTGCCTGGAGTGCTGCCATGAACACTGAAGCTTTCTTT	CAWSAAMNTEAFF
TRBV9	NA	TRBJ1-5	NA	TGTGCCAGCAGCGCAGAGGGACAAAGCAATCAGCCCCAGCATTTT	CASSAEGQSNQPQHF
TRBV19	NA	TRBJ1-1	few	TGTGCCAGTAGTACGGGGAACACTGAAGCTTTCTTT	CASSTGNTEAFF
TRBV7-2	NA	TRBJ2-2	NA	TGTGCCAGCAGCTTGTGGAGGGCGAACACCGGGGAGCTGTTTTTT	CASSLWRANTGELFF
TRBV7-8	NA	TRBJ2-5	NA	TGTGCCAGCAGCTTAACGGTGAACCAAGAGACCCAGTACTTC	CASSLTVNQETQYF
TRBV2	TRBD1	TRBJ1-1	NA	TGTGCCAGCAGTACCGACAGGGAGGGGGACACTGAAGCTTTCTTT	CASSTDREGDTEAFF
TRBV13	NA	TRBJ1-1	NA	TGTGCCAGCAGCCCGGTGATGAGTGAAGCTTTCTTT	CASSPVMSEAFF
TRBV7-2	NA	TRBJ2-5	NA	TGTGCCAGCAGCTTAGAGGACTGGGGAGGGACCCAGTACTTC	CASSLEDWGGTQYF
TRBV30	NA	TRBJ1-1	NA	TGTGCCTGGAGTGTACTTTCCAGCACTGAAGCTTTCTTT	CAWSVLSSTEAFF
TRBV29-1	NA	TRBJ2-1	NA	TGCAGCGTCAATACGGACAGTCTAGGGGGCAATGAGCAGTTCTTC	CSVNTDSLGGNEQFF
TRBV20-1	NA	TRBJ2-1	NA	TGCAGTGCTAGCAACCCCGGGTGGGGGATAATGAATGAGCAGTTCTTC	CSASNPGWGIMNEQFF
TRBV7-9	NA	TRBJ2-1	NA	TGTGCCAGCAGCCACCGGGACGCTCGGGGAAACAATGAGCAGTTCTTC	CASSHRDARGNNEQFF
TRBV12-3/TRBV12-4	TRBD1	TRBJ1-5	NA	TGTGCCAGCACCCTGGGACAGGGCAGGCAGCCCCAGCATTTT	CASTLGQGRQPQHF
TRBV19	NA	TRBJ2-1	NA	TGTGCCAGTAGTATTGGAACAGACTACAATGAGCAGTTCTTC	CASSIGTDYNEQFF